The TCR beta chain described here comes from a study of blood T cells in healthy people across ages. Germline V lookup: CDR1 MNHNS, CDR2 SASEGT. CDR3 length: 13 residues. About this clonotype itself: A junction boundary mismatches the germline segment, possibly from a read error.

A J-beta primer mix and a sample-barcoded 5' primer were used in a second PCR of roughly 6 to 11 cycles. In TCRdb, the 5' RACE reads were re-called with MiXCR into one record per CDR3 protein. The sample includes about 1.6 million distinct CDR3 sequences, 34% seen only once; the top ten take about 10%. The gene calls are TRBV6-1 and TRBJ1-5, with a tentative D call TRBD1 (6 bases). Sample: blood. This sequence originates from a woman in her 30s in good health. This CDR3 is CANSQGGVQPQHF. The CDR3 DNA reads as TGTGCCAACAGTCAAGGGGGGGTTCAGCCCCAGCATTTT.